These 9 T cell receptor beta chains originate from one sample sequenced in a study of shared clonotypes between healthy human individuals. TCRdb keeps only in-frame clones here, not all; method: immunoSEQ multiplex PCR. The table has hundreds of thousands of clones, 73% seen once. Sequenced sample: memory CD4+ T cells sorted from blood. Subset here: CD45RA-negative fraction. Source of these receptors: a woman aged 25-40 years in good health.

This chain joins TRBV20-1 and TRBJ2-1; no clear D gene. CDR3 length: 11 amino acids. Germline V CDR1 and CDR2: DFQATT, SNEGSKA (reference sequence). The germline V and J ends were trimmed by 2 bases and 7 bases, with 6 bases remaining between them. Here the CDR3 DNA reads TGCAGTGCTAGAAGGCAGAATGAGCAGTTCTTC. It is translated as CSARRQNEQFF.

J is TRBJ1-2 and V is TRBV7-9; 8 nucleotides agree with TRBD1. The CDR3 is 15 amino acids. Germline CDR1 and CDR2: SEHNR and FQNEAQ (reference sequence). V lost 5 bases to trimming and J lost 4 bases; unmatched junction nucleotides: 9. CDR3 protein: CASSPRQGIGYGYTF. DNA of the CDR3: TGTGCCAGCAGCCCTCGACAGGGGATTGGCTATGGCTACACCTTC.

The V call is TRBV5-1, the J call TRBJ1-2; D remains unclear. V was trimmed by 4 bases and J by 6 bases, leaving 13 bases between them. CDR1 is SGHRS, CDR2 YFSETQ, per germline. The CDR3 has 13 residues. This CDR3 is CASSPDHIDGYTF. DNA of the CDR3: TGCGCCAGCAGCCCGGACCACATCGATGGCTACACCTTC.

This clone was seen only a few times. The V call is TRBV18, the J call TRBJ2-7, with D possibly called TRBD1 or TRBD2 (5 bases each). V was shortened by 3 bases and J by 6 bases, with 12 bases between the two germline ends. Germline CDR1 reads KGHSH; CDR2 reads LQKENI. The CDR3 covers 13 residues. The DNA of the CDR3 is TGTGCCAGCTCACCGACGGTTGGGACCGAGCAGTACTTC. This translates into CASSPTVGTEQYF.

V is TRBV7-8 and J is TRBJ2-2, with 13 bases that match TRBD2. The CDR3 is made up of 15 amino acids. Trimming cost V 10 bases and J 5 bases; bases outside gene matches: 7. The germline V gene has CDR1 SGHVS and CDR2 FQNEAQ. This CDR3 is CATTGLAGYTGELFF. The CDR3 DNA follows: TGTGCCACCACGGGACTAGCGGGATATACCGGGGAGCTGTTTTTT.

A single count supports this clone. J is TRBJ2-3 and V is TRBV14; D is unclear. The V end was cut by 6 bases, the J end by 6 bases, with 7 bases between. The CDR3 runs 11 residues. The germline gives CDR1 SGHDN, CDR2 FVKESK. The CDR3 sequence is CASSIRDTQYF. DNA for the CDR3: TGTGCCAGCAGTATTCGGGATACGCAGTATTTT.

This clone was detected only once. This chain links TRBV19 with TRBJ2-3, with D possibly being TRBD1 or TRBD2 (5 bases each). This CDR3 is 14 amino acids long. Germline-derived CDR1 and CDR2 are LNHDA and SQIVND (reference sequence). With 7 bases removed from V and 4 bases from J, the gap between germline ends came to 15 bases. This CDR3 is CASNPALGADTQYF. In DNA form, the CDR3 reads TGTGCCAGTAACCCCGCACTAGGGGCAGATACGCAGTATTTT.

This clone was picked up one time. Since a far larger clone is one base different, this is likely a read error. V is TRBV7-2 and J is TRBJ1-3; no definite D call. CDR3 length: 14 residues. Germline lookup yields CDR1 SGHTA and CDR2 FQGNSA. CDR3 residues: CASSPYISENTIYF. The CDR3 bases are TGTGCCAGCAGCCCTTACATCTCTGAAAACACCATATATTTT. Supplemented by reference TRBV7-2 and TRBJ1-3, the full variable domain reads GAGVSQSPSNKVTEKGKDVELRCDPISGHTALYWYRQSLGQGLEFLIYFQGNSAPDKSGLPSDRFSAERTGGSVSTLTIQRTQQEDSAVYLCASSPYISENTIYFGEGSWLTVV.

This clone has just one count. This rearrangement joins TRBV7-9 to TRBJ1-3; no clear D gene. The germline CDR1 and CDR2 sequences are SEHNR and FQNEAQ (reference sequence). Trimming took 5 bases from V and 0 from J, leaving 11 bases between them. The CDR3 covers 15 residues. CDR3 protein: CASSQQLSSGNTIYF. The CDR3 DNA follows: TGTGCCAGCAGCCAACAGTTGAGCTCTGGAAACACCATATATTTT.